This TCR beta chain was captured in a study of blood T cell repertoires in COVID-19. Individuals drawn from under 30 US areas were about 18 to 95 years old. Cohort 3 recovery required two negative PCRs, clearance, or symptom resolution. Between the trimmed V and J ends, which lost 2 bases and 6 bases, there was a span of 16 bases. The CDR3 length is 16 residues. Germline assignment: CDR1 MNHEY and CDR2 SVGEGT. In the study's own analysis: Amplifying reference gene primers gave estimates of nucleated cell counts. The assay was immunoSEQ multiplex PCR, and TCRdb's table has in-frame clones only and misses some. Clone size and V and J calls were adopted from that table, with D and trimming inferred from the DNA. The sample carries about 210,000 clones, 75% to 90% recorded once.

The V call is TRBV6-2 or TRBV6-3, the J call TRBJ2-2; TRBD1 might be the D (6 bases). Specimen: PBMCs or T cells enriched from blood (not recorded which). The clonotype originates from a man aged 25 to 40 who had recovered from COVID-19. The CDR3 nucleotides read TGTGCCAGCAGTTACGTTAGGACAGTTAGGTCCGGGGAGCTGTTTTTT. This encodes CASSYVRTVRSGELFF.